This entry describes one TCR beta chain. These data belong to a study of response to subunit inactivated influenza vaccine. TCRdb fed the RT-PCR reads into MiXCR, producing one record per CDR3 protein. Of 650,000 to 800,000 distinct CDR3 sequences listed, around a sixth are singletons. The receptor was isolated from a man aged 45-60 years who received an inactivated influenza vaccine. The sample here was PBMCs from blood, taken about 5 days after vaccination.

The CDR3, as DNA: TGTGCCAGCAGCGAGCGGGGCAGGACAGATACGCAGTATTTT. Its protein product is CASSERGRTDTQYF. The chain joins TRBV7-8 to TRBJ2-3, with 7 bases fitting TRBD2. Germline-derived CDR1 and CDR2 are SGHVS and FQNEAQ. Losses at the gene ends were 5 bases for V and 3 bases for J; bases not matched to a gene: 5. CDR3 length: 14 amino acids.